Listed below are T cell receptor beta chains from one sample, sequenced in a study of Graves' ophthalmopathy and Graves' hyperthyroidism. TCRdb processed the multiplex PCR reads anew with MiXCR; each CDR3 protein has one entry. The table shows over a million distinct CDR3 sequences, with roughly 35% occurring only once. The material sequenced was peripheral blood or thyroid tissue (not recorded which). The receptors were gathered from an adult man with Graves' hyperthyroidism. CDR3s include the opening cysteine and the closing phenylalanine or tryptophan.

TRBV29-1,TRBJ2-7,CSVEGLAGAYEQYF
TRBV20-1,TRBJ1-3,CSATPGGGSGNTIYF
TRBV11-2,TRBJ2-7,CASSFEDGGQGEQYF
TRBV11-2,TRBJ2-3,CASSLNGGPTDTQYF
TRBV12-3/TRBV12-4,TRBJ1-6,CASSLGAGGSPLHF
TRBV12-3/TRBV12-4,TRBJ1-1,CASSEEVGTWRNGAFF
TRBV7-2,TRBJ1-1,CASSLSGQGLGGAFF
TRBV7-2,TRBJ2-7,CASRGLADSYEQYF
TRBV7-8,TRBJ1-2,CASRSGTGYAYGYTF
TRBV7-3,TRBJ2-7,CASSKNSGGYEQYF
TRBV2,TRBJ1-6,CASNRQGRHSPLHF
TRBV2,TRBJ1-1,CASTTLGLPGGTEAFF
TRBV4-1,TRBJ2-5,CASSQWQGETQYF
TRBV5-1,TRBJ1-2,CASSVGSGDGYTF
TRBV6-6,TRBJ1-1,CASRDPRVEAFF
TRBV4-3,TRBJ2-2,CASSVWRAVNTGELFF
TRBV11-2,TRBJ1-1,CASSLRGGEAYTEAFF
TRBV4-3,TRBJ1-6,CASSQGVHNSPLHF
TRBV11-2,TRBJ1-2,CASSSLLGPYNYGYTF
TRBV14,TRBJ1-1,CASSQVGTPNTEAFF
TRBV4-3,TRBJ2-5,CASSQGSGRAEETQYF
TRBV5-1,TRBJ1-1,CASSLAVSVNTEAFF
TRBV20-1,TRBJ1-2,CSANRRRHGYTF
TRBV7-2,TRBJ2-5,CASSLVLAEQGSTQYF
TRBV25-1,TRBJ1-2,CASSLKTGLPTFYGYTF
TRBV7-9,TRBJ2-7,CASSLGAGGYYEQYF
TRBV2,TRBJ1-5,CASERRTTGGNQPQHF
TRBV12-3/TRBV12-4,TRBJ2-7,CAISTNSGTGDYEQYF
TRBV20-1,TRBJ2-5,CSAGLAGDETQYF
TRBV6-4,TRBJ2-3,CASGRGTSTDTQYF
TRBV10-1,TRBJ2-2,CASSQATGVNTGELFF
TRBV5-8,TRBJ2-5,CASSLWDTAQETQYF
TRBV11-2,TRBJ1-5,CASSRSPNQPQHF
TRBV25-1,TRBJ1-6,CARFSGTGLGSPLHF
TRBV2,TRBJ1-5,CASSEKQGSNQPQHF
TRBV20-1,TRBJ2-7,CSARGQPYEQYF
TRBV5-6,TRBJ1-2,CASSSREKYGYTF
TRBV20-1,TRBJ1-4,CSARAPDEKLFF
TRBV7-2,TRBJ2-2,CASSSHIQQNTGELFF
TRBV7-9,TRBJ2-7,CASSWSRGNYEQYF
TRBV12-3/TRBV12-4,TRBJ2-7,CASSPLEGDQYF
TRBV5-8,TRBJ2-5,CASSPQPPETQYF
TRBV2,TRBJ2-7,CASSVSTGDEQYF
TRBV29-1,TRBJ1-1,CSAAGSAFF
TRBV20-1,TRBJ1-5,CSARAAYEHF
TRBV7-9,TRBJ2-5,CASSPLLAGATGETQYF
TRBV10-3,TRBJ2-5,CAITPGQGETQYF
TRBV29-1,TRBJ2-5,CSVENRGAGQETQYF
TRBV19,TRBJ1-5,CASGRRTGEGSGNQPQHF
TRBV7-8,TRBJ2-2,CASSSRTGFAGELFF
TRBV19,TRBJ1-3,CACMDRERNTIYF
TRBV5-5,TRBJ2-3,CASSLQGASTDTQYF
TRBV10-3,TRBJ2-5,CAIWQGGRETQYF
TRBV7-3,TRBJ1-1,CASSPSVVRGARVNTEAFF